This passage covers 23 T cell receptor beta chains from one sample sequenced in a study of T-cell memory formation after mild COVID-19. TCRdb fed the 5' RACE reads into MiXCR, producing one record per CDR3 protein. The sample has around 250,000 distinct CDR3 sequences, 8% to 9.5% seen once. The sample taken for sequencing was PBMCs or a T cell subset sorted from them (not recorded which). These receptors were collected from a young man who had mild COVID-19 (a few samples of this study predate the infection). Cell type and time point are not known.

The rearrangement links TRBV7-2 to TRBJ2-1; no definite D call. CDR3 size: 12 residues. CDR1 and CDR2 (germline): SGHTA, FQGNSA. V dropped 5 bases and J dropped 9 bases, with 11 bases sitting between them. The CDR3 loop is CASSQQRSEQFF. Here the CDR3 DNA reads TGTGCCAGCAGCCAGCAGAGAAGTGAGCAGTTCTTC.

The chain recombines TRBV3-1 with TRBJ2-1; D is possibly TRBD1 (6 bases). CDR1 LGHDT and CDR2 YNNKEL come from the germline V gene (reference sequence). The V gene lost 6 bases and the J gene lost 8 bases, with 20 bases spanning the gap. The CDR3 contains 15 residues. CDR3 bases: TGTGCCAGCAGGCAAAGACAAGGTGGGGGCTATGAGCAGTTCTTC. This codes for CASRQRQGGGYEQFF.

This clonotype occurred a few times. The chain employs TRBV11-2 and TRBJ2-2; weak D call: TRBD2 (5 bases). V shed 5 bases and J shed 0 bases, with 13 bases lying between them. CDR1 SGHAT and CDR2 FQNNGV come from the germline V gene. The CDR3 spans 16 residues. This chain's CDR3 is CASSPLGQANTGELFF. The CDR3 DNA reads TGTGCCAGCAGCCCACTAGGCCAGGCGAACACCGGGGAGCTGTTTTTT.

This clonotype was recorded a few times. The rearrangement uses TRBV20-1 and TRBJ1-1; a weak D match, TRBD1 (6 bases). The germline CDR1 and CDR2 sequences are DFQATT and SNEGSKA (reference sequence). The V end was cut by 7 bases, the J end by 4 bases, with 13 bases between. The length of the CDR3 is 12 residues. CDR3 loop: CSVNPGVTEAFF. The DNA of the CDR3 is TGCAGTGTAAACCCAGGGGTCACTGAAGCTTTCTTT.

This clonotype was observed at least ten times. J is TRBJ1-1 and V is TRBV5-4; D is uncertain. Germline V gene lookup returns CDR1 SGHNT and CDR2 YYREEE (reference sequence). CDR3 length: 12 amino acids. V dropped 0 bases and J dropped 4 bases, with 4 bases sitting between them. The CDR3 here is CASSLDSTEAFF. DNA of the CDR3: TGTGCCAGCAGCTTGGACTCCACTGAAGCTTTCTTT.

DNA for the CDR3: TGCAGTGCCACGGACGGACCCGGGGACTACGAGCAGTACGTC. As protein: CSATDGPGDYEQYV. The chain uses TRBV20-1 and TRBJ2-7, with TRBD2 as a possible D gene (5 bases). The CDR3 spans 14 residues. V was pared by 6 bases and J by 3 bases, with 18 bases between. Germline CDR1 is DFQATT and CDR2 is SNEGSKA (reference sequence).

This clonotype was detected a few times. This rearrangement joins TRBV6-5 to TRBJ2-7; 13 positions agree with TRBD2. The germline V gene has CDR1 MNHEY and CDR2 SVGAGI. The CDR3 covers 16 residues. V lost 5 bases, J lost 7 bases, and 11 bases stayed unmatched. The CDR3 DNA reads TGTGCCAGCAGTGCCTCACTAGCGGGGGGGCTGGGAGAGCAGTACTTC. Translation gives CASSASLAGGLGEQYF.

V gene TRBV11-1 combines with J gene TRBJ1-2, with 10 nucleotides matching TRBD1. This CDR3 is built from 15 residues. Trimming took 6 bases from V and 4 from J; bases not matched to a gene: 8. CDR1 is SGHAT and CDR2 is FQDESV in the germline V gene (reference sequence). The CDR3 DNA reads TGTGCCAGCAGTCTATCCGGGACAGGGGCCTATGGCTACACCTTC. Its protein product is CASSLSGTGAYGYTF.

There are a few counts of this clonotype. The J gene is TRBJ1-4, the V gene TRBV28, with 9 bases identical to TRBD1. Germline CDR1 reads MDHEN; CDR2 reads SYDVKM. This CDR3 region has 15 residues. With V trimmed by 4 bases and J by 8 bases, 8 bases remained unmatched. The CDR3 sequence is CASSSQPGQGEKLFF. The DNA for the CDR3 is TGTGCCAGCAGTTCTCAGCCGGGACAGGGCGAAAAACTGTTTTTT.

The chain employs TRBV15 and TRBJ2-3; D not certain. The CDR3 runs 15 residues. V lost 0 bases, J lost 0 bases, and 7 bases lay in between. In germline, CDR1 is LNHNV, CDR2 YYDKDF (reference sequence). Here the CDR3 DNA reads TGTGCCACCAGCAGAGATGGAGCGAGCACAGATACGCAGTATTTT. Translated, it gives CATSRDGASTDTQYF.

A few counts support this clonotype. The chain is built from TRBV10-3 and TRBJ2-7; D is perhaps TRBD1 (5 bases). Germline V gives CDR1 ENHRY, CDR2 SYGVKD. CDR3 length equals 12 residues. The V gene lost 1 base and the J gene lost 5 bases, with 6 bases spanning the gap. The CDR3 protein is CAISELGDEQYF. Here the CDR3 DNA reads TGTGCCATCAGTGAGTTAGGGGACGAGCAGTACTTC.

This clonotype was picked up a small number of times. The chain has TRBV12-3 or TRBV12-4 and TRBJ1-4; no reliable D call. This CDR3 is built from 14 residues. The germline V and J ends were trimmed by 2 bases and 8 bases, with 12 bases remaining between them. The CDR3 reads CASSLKGPREKLFF. Here the CDR3 DNA reads TGTGCCAGCAGTTTAAAAGGGCCGCGCGAAAAACTGTTTTTT.

This clonotype occurred many times. The V and J genes are TRBV5-1 and TRBJ1-5; D remains unclear. The germline CDR1 and CDR2 sequences are SGHRS and YFSETQ. V gave up 0 bases and J gave up 7 bases, with 11 bases separating them. This CDR3 has 14 residues. The chain's CDR3 is CASSLDSLEQPQHF. CDR3 bases: TGCGCCAGCAGCTTGGATAGCCTGGAACAGCCCCAGCATTTT.

In this sample, this clonotype turned up many times. The rearrangement uses TRBV7-9 and TRBJ1-2; D is perhaps TRBD1 (5 bases). This CDR3 contains 14 residues. CDR1 and CDR2 (germline): SEHNR, FQNEAQ (reference sequence). The V end lost 5 bases, the J end lost 6 bases, and 16 bases lay between the germline ends. The DNA for the CDR3 is TGTGCCAGCAGCCACCCCCGGGGCCGGCATGGCTACACCTTC. It yields the protein CASSHPRGRHGYTF.

The chain has TRBV6-5 and TRBJ2-7; 7 nucleotides line up with TRBD1. Germline CDR1 MNHEY, CDR2 SVGAGI. J lost 7 bases, V lost 6 bases, and 9 bases had no gene match. The CDR3 has 13 residues. CDR3 sequence: CASSINRGAEQYV. The CDR3, as DNA: TGTGCCAGCAGCATAAACAGGGGTGCGGAGCAGTACGTC.

The V call is TRBV12-3 or TRBV12-4, the J call TRBJ1-5; tentatively, D is TRBD1 (5 bases). Trimming removed 5 bases at V and 3 bases at J, with 17 bases between. CDR3 length: 16 residues. The CDR3 DNA reads as TGTGCCAGCAGTCCGGTGGGGGAGGGCATCAATCAGCCCCAGCATTTT. As protein: CASSPVGEGINQPQHF.

A few counts support this clonotype. The J gene is TRBJ2-5, the V gene TRBV7-9; perhaps TRBD1 as D (6 bases). CDR3 length: 13 amino acids. With 11 bases removed from V and 5 bases from J, the gap between germline ends came to 18 bases. Germline V gene lookup returns CDR1 SEHNR and CDR2 FQNEAQ (reference sequence). This CDR3 is CAHGQGPVETQYF. CDR3 in DNA: TGTGCCCATGGTCAGGGGCCTGTGGAGACCCAGTACTTC.

This clonotype showed up just a few times. The chain employs TRBV5-5 and TRBJ1-1; 7 nucleotides agree with TRBD1. Germline values: CDR1 SGHKS, CDR2 YYEKEE (reference sequence). This CDR3 has 14 residues. V lost 6 bases, J lost 8 bases, and 13 bases stayed unmatched. CDR3 bases: TGTGCCAGCACCTCGACAGGGATAATGGTGGAAGCTTTCTTT. It translates to CASTSTGIMVEAFF.

The gene calls are TRBV7-6 and TRBJ1-1, with a weak D call TRBD1 (5 bases). The CDR3 is 14 amino acids. Germline CDR1 and CDR2: SGHVS and FNYEAQ. The V gene lost 0 bases and the J gene lost 10 bases, with 15 bases spanning the gap. The CDR3 sequence is CASSLAGAGSGAFF. CDR3 coding DNA: TGTGCCAGCAGCTTAGCTGGGGCAGGGTCGGGAGCTTTCTTT.

This sequence joins TRBV5-6 and TRBJ2-7; D uncertain. The V end lost 3 bases, the J end lost 10 bases, and 14 bases lay between the germline ends. Germline CDR1 is SGHDT and CDR2 is YYEEEE. There are 12 residues in the CDR3. DNA of the CDR3: TGTGCCAGCAGCTACCGGACCGCCGGTCAGTACGTC. It is translated as CASSYRTAGQYV.

This clonotype was observed a few times. This sequence joins TRBV5-4 and TRBJ1-2, with TRBD1 matching 8 bases. V trimming: 4 bases; J trimming: 4 bases; junction bases outside the gene matches: 9. The CDR3 is made up of 15 amino acids. Germline V CDR1 and CDR2: SGHNT, YYREEE (reference sequence). CDR3 sequence (DNA): TGTGCCAGCAGCGGGGGACAGGACCCGTCCTATGGCTACACCTTC. Amino acids: CASSGGQDPSYGYTF.

CDR3 protein: CASSVLRQEGNTEAFF. CDR3 DNA: TGTGCCAGCAGCGTCCTCAGACAGGAAGGGAACACTGAAGCTTTCTTT. The chain combines TRBV7-9 with TRBJ1-1, with D perhaps matching TRBD1 (6 bases). V lost 5 bases to trimming and J lost 1 base, with 17 bases between them. Germline CDR1 and CDR2: SEHNR and FQNEAQ (reference sequence). The CDR3 has 16 residues. The full variable domain, completed using reference TRBV7-9 and TRBJ1-1, is DTGVSQNPRHKITKRGQNVTFRCDPISEHNRLYWYRQTLGQGPEFLTYFQNEAQLEKSRLLSDRFSAERPKGSFSTLEIQRTEQGDSAMYLCASSVLRQEGNTEAFFGQGTRLTVV.

This sequence joins TRBV12-5 and TRBJ2-1; 9 nucleotides align to TRBD1. The J segment lost 7 bases and the V segment lost 5 bases, leaving 9 bases of the junction unmatched. This CDR3 is built from 15 residues. Germline-derived CDR1 and CDR2 are LGHNT and FRNRAP. Here the CDR3 DNA reads TGTGCTAGTGGTCCCGGACAGGGGCCGAAGAATGAGCAGTTCTTC. Translated: CASGPGQGPKNEQFF.